Following are 21 T cell receptor beta chains from one sample sequenced in a study of human T cells and chemical hapten exposure (TCRdb year 2021). The time point label for this specimen denotes: patch test 3, about 24 weeks after DPC sensitization. In light of the paper, this sample's treatment or condition label describes: therapeutic diphenylcyclopropenone sensitization with weekly scalp DPC. The library was produced with RACE. Sequenced using a NextSeq 500. TCRdb ran its own pipeline on the public reads, namely fastp trimming at Q25 and MiXCR clone calling, and kept in-frame beta chains. Identical CDR3 proteins give one entry, which carries the most common genes and DNA. This sample lists some 89,000 distinct CDR3 sequences; 27% were detected once. About a tenth of the sample is in the top ten clones. The sample in question was whole blood, obtained in connection with sensitization to the hapten diphenylcyclopropenone (DPC). The origin of the receptors is a man aged 35-49 years with alopecia areata. Some clones in this sample may be carry-over from other donors' samples.

This rearrangement joins TRBV10-3 to TRBJ2-3; TRBD1 might be the D (6 bases). Germline assignment: CDR1 ENHRY and CDR2 SYGVKD. The CDR3 is made up of 15 amino acids. V gave up 5 bases and J gave up 4 bases, with 16 bases separating them. DNA of the CDR3: TGTGCCATCAGTAACCAACAGGGATCATCAGATACGCAGTATTTT. It translates to CAISNQQGSSDTQYF.

This clonotype showed up just a few times. V gene TRBV6-5 combines with J gene TRBJ2-2, with 7 nucleotides matching TRBD1. This CDR3 has 16 residues. With 5 bases clipped from V and 11 bases from J, the junction kept 17 bases outside the gene matches. CDR1 is MNHEY, CDR2 SVGAGI, per germline. The CDR3 region has the DNA TGTGCCAGCAGTCCTATGTGGGGACAGCAATCTCGAGAGCTGTTTTTT. Translation: CASSPMWGQQSRELFF.

V is TRBV24-1 and J is TRBJ1-5; D is ambiguous. V was cut by 4 bases and J by 5 bases, with 11 bases left in between. CDR1 is KGHDR, CDR2 SFDVKD, per germline. The CDR3 has 14 residues. The CDR3 nucleotides read TGTGCCACCAGTGAGGCAAAGAGTCATCAGCCCCAGCATTTT. Translating gives CATSEAKSHQPQHF.

V is TRBV30 and J is TRBJ2-2; no definite D call. Germline lookup yields CDR1 GTSNPN and CDR2 SVGIG (reference sequence). The V end lost 2 bases, the J end lost 6 bases, and 7 bases lay between the germline ends. The CDR3 is 12 residues long. CDR3 sequence: CAWSLVAGELFF. The CDR3 bases are TGTGCCTGGAGTTTGGTAGCCGGGGAGCTGTTTTTT.

There are a few counts of this clonotype. The genes are TRBV24-1 and TRBJ2-7, with D possibly being TRBD1 (5 bases). This CDR3 is built from 13 residues. V was pared by 3 bases and J by 1 base, with 6 bases between. Germline lookup yields CDR1 KGHDR and CDR2 SFDVKD. CDR3 nucleotides: TGTGCCACCAGTGATAGGGGATCCTACGAGCAGTACTTC. It translates to CATSDRGSYEQYF.

The chain is built from TRBV9 and TRBJ2-1; 7 bases align to TRBD2. CDR3 length: 16 amino acids. CDR1 is SGDLS, CDR2 YYNGEE, per germline. With V trimmed by 4 bases and J by 6 bases, 13 bases remained unmatched. The CDR3 loop reads CASSSREVEAVNEQFF. CDR3 DNA: TGTGCCAGCAGCTCCCGGGAGGTTGAGGCGGTCAATGAGCAGTTCTTC.

This clonotype was observed a handful of times. J is TRBJ2-5 and V is TRBV2; D not certain. The CDR3 is made up of 14 amino acids. Germline-derived CDR1 and CDR2 are SNHLY and FYNNEI. Trimming left V 8 bases short and J 0 bases short, with 13 bases between. CDR3: CASLSFRDQETQYF. The CDR3 DNA follows: TGTGCCAGCCTGTCCTTCCGGGACCAAGAGACCCAGTACTTC.

This clonotype appeared a few times. The chain links TRBV27 to TRBJ2-2; 7 bases align to TRBD1. V was pared by 6 bases and J by 5 bases, with 6 bases of the junction left unmatched. This CDR3 comprises 14 residues. The germline V gene has CDR1 MNHEY and CDR2 SMNVEV (reference sequence). This CDR3 is CASSWTGQTGELFF. Written as DNA, the CDR3 is TGTGCCAGCAGCTGGACAGGCCAGACCGGGGAGCTGTTTTTT.

This clonotype was seen a few times. The chain joins TRBV4-2 to TRBJ2-2; 9 nucleotides agree with TRBD2. The CDR3 contains 15 residues. Germline trimming cut 4 bases from V and 6 bases from J; bases unmatched to any gene: 6. The germline V gene encodes CDR1 LGHNA and CDR2 YNFKEQ. The CDR3 sequence is CASSLSGSKAGELFF. The DNA for the CDR3 is TGTGCCAGCAGCCTTAGCGGGAGCAAAGCCGGGGAGCTGTTTTTT.

A few counts support this clonotype. This chain uses TRBV12-3 or TRBV12-4 with TRBJ1-1; 7 nucleotides match TRBD1. Trimming removed 5 bases from V and 1 base from J; junction bases left unmatched: 7. CDR3 length: 15 amino acids. The CDR3 region is CASSLRTGPNTEAFF. The CDR3 coding sequence is TGTGCCAGCAGTCTAAGGACAGGACCGAACACTGAAGCTTTCTTT.

This clonotype was seen a few times. The chain uses TRBV21-1 and TRBJ2-7; the D segment call TRBD2 is taken from the table without a DNA check. TRBV21-1 counts as a pseudogene. This CDR3 has 14 amino acids. CDR3 bases: TGTGCCAGCAGCAAAGATTCGACTAGCTACGAGCAGTACTTC. Translated: CASSKDSTSYEQYF.

The chain combines TRBV28 with TRBJ2-3, with 8 positions matching TRBD1. Per the germline V gene, CDR1 is MDHEN and CDR2 is SYDVKM. Unmatched junction bases numbered 6, after V lost 2 bases and J lost 8 bases. The CDR3 runs 14 residues. CDR3 DNA sequence: TGTGCCAGCAGTTTACGACAGGGGCGGGGTACGCAGTATTTT. Translation gives CASSLRQGRGTQYF.

This clonotype occurred a few times. The gene calls are TRBV12-3 or TRBV12-4 and TRBJ2-3, with D possibly being TRBD1 or TRBD2 (5 bases each). This CDR3 spans 15 amino acids. V lost 7 bases to trimming and J lost 4 bases, with 18 bases between them. The CDR3 loop reads CASTETRGAADTQYF. CDR3 nucleotide sequence: TGTGCCAGCACCGAAACGAGGGGTGCGGCAGATACGCAGTATTTT.

J is TRBJ2-4 and V is TRBV5-1; D not certain. Trimming took 5 bases from V and 0 from J, leaving 9 bases between them. Germline-derived CDR1 and CDR2 are SGHRS and YFSETQ. The CDR3 covers 14 residues. CDR3 nucleotide sequence: TGCGCCAGCAGAGGGCCTTTAGCCAAAAACATTCAGTACTTC. Its translation is CASRGPLAKNIQYF.

DNA of the CDR3: TGTGCCAGCAGCCCCCAACCGGGACTAGCGGGAGCGGAGACCCAGTACTTC. Its protein is CASSPQPGLAGAETQYF. This rearrangement joins TRBV9 to TRBJ2-5; the match to TRBD2 covers 14 bases. Trimming cost V 4 bases and J 5 bases; bases outside gene matches: 10. Germline CDR1 SGDLS, CDR2 YYNGEE. The CDR3 runs 17 residues.

This clonotype was counted a few times. The chain's CDR3 is CASSPKRTDRDQETQYF. The CDR3 nucleotides read TGCGCCAGCAGCCCCAAAAGGACCGACAGGGACCAAGAGACCCAGTACTTC. The chain combines TRBV5-1 with TRBJ2-5; 7 bases fit TRBD1. The CDR3 is 17 residues long. After removal of 4 bases from V and 0 bases from J, the junction contained 12 bases not matched to a gene. Germline loops: CDR1 SGHRS, CDR2 YFSETQ.

This clonotype was seen only a few times. V is TRBV2 and J is TRBJ2-7; D is perhaps TRBD2 (5 bases). The CDR3 covers 13 residues. Trimming removed 6 bases from V and 4 bases from J, with 13 bases in between. From germline, CDR1 is SNHLY and CDR2 FYNNEI. CDR3 residues: CASRAVVGYEQYF. In DNA, the CDR3 is TGTGCCAGCAGAGCGGTTGTAGGATACGAGCAGTACTTC.

This clonotype was counted a few times. The gene calls are TRBV10-3 and TRBJ2-7; 11 bases map to TRBD2. Germline loops: CDR1 ENHRY, CDR2 SYGVKD. V lost 2 bases to trimming and J lost 1 base; unmatched junction nucleotides: 4. This CDR3 comprises 16 residues. CDR3: CAISEPGTSGSYEQYF. In nucleotides, the CDR3 is TGTGCCATCAGTGAGCCCGGGACTAGCGGATCCTACGAGCAGTACTTC.

In its sample, this clonotype was seen a few times. The chain carries TRBV18 and TRBJ2-6; 8 bases fit TRBD1. Trimming removed 2 bases from V and 0 bases from J; junction bases left unmatched: 9. This CDR3 has 19 residues. Germline V gene sequence: CDR1 KGHSH, CDR2 LQKENI. As DNA, the CDR3 is TGTGCCAGCTCACCAATCCGGGACAGGAAGAGCTCTGGGGCCAACGTCCTGACTTTC. The encoded protein is CASSPIRDRKSSGANVLTF.

Only a few counts were recorded for this clonotype. V and J are TRBV20-1 and TRBJ2-1; 13 bases fit TRBD2. The V segment lost 3 bases and the J segment 7 bases; nucleotides outside the gene matches: 12. The CDR3 sequence is 17 residues long. Per the germline V gene, CDR1 is DFQATT and CDR2 is SNEGSKA (reference sequence). The CDR3 protein is CSARLGLAGFYINEQFF. The CDR3 DNA reads as TGCAGTGCTAGGCTGGGACTAGCGGGATTCTACATTAATGAGCAGTTCTTC.

This clonotype was seen a handful of times. The V call is TRBV28, the J call TRBJ2-2; D is possibly TRBD2 (5 bases). This CDR3 has 17 amino acids. Trimming took 4 bases from V and 3 from J, leaving 18 bases between them. Germline assignment: CDR1 MDHEN and CDR2 SYDVKM. This chain's CDR3 is CASSSEGPTVYTGELFF. The CDR3 DNA sequence: TGTGCCAGCAGTTCTGAGGGCCCTACCGTATACACCGGGGAGCTGTTTTTT. Supplemented by reference TRBV28 and TRBJ2-2, the full variable domain reads DVKVTQSSRYLVKRTGEKVFLECVQDMDHENMFWYRQDPGLGLRLIYFSYDVKMKEKGDIPEGYSVSREKKERFSLILESASTNQTSMYLCASSSEGPTVYTGELFFGEGSRLTVL.